The subject of this entry is one T cell receptor (beta chain). Its antigen is unknown. The V end was cut by 4 bases, the J end by 0 bases, with 14 bases between. Germline V CDR1 and CDR2: SGDLS, YYNGEE. The CDR3 has 16 amino acids. The data belong to a study of T-cell reconstitution after alpha-beta-depleted transplantation in children. Study results and limitations: Several hundred expanded graft clones reportedly were the source of alpha-beta T cells about two months after transplant. At day 60, the high TCRbeta diversity found in some patients originated from recipient T cells and thymic progenitors that had survived. Counts and diversity of T cells one year after transplant came mostly from newly produced T cells.

Preparation of the TCRbeta library used unique molecular identifiers. TCRdb reprocessed the PCR reads with MiXCR, giving one entry per CDR3 protein. The table shows a few hundred thousand distinct CDR3 sequences, with roughly 7.8% occurring only once. The sequence came from a female patient between 2 and 10 years old who had a stem cell transplant for Fanconi anemia, so the T cells may come from the graft donor. J is TRBJ2-1 and V is TRBV9, with D tentatively TRBD1 (6 bases). Material: peripheral blood, obtained 360 days after TCRalphabeta/CD19-depleted stem cell transplant. The CDR3 nucleotides are TGTGCCAGCAGCACCTCTTGGGGGCCCTCCTACAATGAGCAGTTCTTC. It codes for CASSTSWGPSYNEQFF. The whole variable domain, filled in from reference TRBV9 and TRBJ2-1, reads DSGVTQTPKHLITATGQRVTLRCSPRSGDLSVYWYQQSLDQGLQFLIQYYNGEERAKGNILERFSAQQFPDLHSELNLSSLELGDSALYFCASSTSWGPSYNEQFFGPGTRLTVL.